This paragraph covers one T cell receptor beta chain sequence. Its antigen is undetermined. The source of the sample is a study of cytomegalovirus exposure and HLA in healthy donors. Background on the study: Samples from HLA-typed donors yielded 65 million to 90 million unique TCRs in an early data release.

The PCR used 60 Vbeta and 13 Jbeta primers. TCRdb's table, derived via immunoSEQ multiplex PCR, lists solely in-frame clones and lacks some. The sample shows some 130,000 clones, roughly 80% of them seen only once. Trimming took off 0 bases at V and 4 bases at J, with 22 bases between the two ends. From germline, CDR1 is LGHNA and CDR2 YSLEER. The CDR3 is 19 amino acids. Study-wide results and caveats: The presence/absence work took it that sequencing depth was about the same across donors. Later, TCR association rates were found to vary by HLA locus, highest for DRB1 and lowest for HLA-C.

The clonotype comes from a woman aged 50 to 65 in good health and CMV-seropositive. Sequenced input: PBMCs. The V and J genes are TRBV4-3 and TRBJ2-1, with D perhaps matching TRBD1 (5 bases). CDR3 nucleotide sequence: TGCGCCAGCAGCCAAGAGCCGGCAGGCCAGGGCGTAAGGTACAATGAGCAGTTCTTC. Amino acid sequence: CASSQEPAGQGVRYNEQFF.